These 24 T cell receptor beta chains share one sample of origin, sequenced in a study of T cell changes during pregnancy in multiple sclerosis. This table comes from immunoSEQ multiplex PCR, and its TCRdb copy is limited to in-frame clones, with some not included. Seen here are 50,000 or so clones, about 90% observed once, and the top ten hold approximately 0.5%. The sequenced sample was CD4+ T cells from peripheral blood mononuclear cells, obtained after pregnancy. The source of these receptors is a female donor with multiple sclerosis, enrolled in a pregnancy study.

This chain uses TRBV19 with TRBJ2-1; TRBD2 matches 7 bases. In germline, CDR1 is LNHDA, CDR2 SQIVND (reference sequence). The CDR3 loop spans 17 amino acids. With 2 bases clipped from V and 9 bases from J, the junction kept 16 bases outside the gene matches. For the CDR3, the DNA is TGTGCCAGTAGTATATACGGGCTAGCCCCGGGGGAGGGTGAGCAGTTCTTC. This codes for CASSIYGLAPGEGEQFF. Complete variable domain (other parts from reference TRBV19 and TRBJ2-1): DGGITQSPKYLFRKEGQNVTLSCEQNLNHDAMYWYRQDPGQGLRLIYYSQIVNDFQKGDIAEGYSVSREKKESFPLTVTSAQKNPTAFYLCASSIYGLAPGEGEQFFGPGTRLTVL.

The chain links TRBV5-4 to TRBJ1-1; 8 bases are shared with TRBD1. This CDR3 region has 15 residues. Germline V gene sequence: CDR1 SGHNT, CDR2 YYREEE (reference sequence). Trimming removed 2 bases from V and 1 base from J; junction bases left unmatched: 4. As DNA, the CDR3 is TGTGCCAGCAGCTTAGGAGGGACAGGGAACACTGAAGCTTTCTTT. Its translation is CASSLGGTGNTEAFF.

A single count supports this clone. This chain links TRBV27 with TRBJ2-7; 7 positions match TRBD2. V was clipped by 2 bases and J by 3 bases; unmatched bases: 10. This CDR3 comprises 16 residues. The germline gives CDR1 MNHEY, CDR2 SMNVEV (reference sequence). CDR3 in DNA: TGTGCCAGCAGTTTAGTCGGCTGGGGACTAAACTACGAGCAGTACTTC. Its protein product is CASSLVGWGLNYEQYF.

This chain links TRBV6-6 with TRBJ1-1; 8 nucleotides align to TRBD1. The germline V gene encodes CDR1 MNHNY and CDR2 SVGAGI (reference sequence). The CDR3 runs 13 residues. With V trimmed by 6 bases and J by 4 bases, 4 bases remained unmatched. CDR3 region: CASRQGQGTEAFF. The DNA for the CDR3 is TGTGCCAGCAGGCAAGGACAGGGCACTGAAGCTTTCTTT.

V and J are TRBV30 and TRBJ2-4; D is ambiguous. Trimming removed 6 bases at V and 3 bases at J, with 6 bases between. Germline-derived CDR1 and CDR2 are GTSNPN and SVGIG (reference sequence). The CDR3 consists of 11 residues. The CDR3 reads CACLVKNIQYF. The CDR3 DNA sequence: TGTGCCTGCCTAGTCAAAAACATTCAGTACTTC.

Written as DNA, the CDR3 is TGTGCCAGCACAAGAGCAGGGAGCAATCAGCCCCAGCATTTT. Translated: CASTRAGSNQPQHF. This sequence joins TRBV6-5 and TRBJ1-5; possible D gene TRBD1, 5 bases. V shed 7 bases and J shed 1 base, with 11 bases lying between them. CDR3 length: 14 residues. Germline CDR1 MNHEY, CDR2 SVGAGI.

The chain employs TRBV5-4 and TRBJ2-2, with 7 bases lining up with TRBD1. The CDR3 consists of 16 residues. Trimming cost V 4 bases and J 2 bases; bases outside gene matches: 8. Germline V lookup: CDR1 SGHNT, CDR2 YYREEE (reference sequence). The CDR3 region has the DNA TGTGCCAGCAGCCGAGCCGGGACAGCTAACACCGGGGAGCTGTTTTTT. Encoded protein: CASSRAGTANTGELFF.

The chain joins TRBV5-4 to TRBJ2-1; TRBD2 agrees at 11 bases. The CDR3 has 15 residues. Germline CDR1 reads SGHNT; CDR2 reads YYREEE (reference sequence). Trimming cost V 4 bases and J 4 bases; bases outside gene matches: 4. For the CDR3, the DNA is TGTGCCAGCAGCCCTAGCGGGAGGTATTACAATGAGCAGTTCTTC. Translated, it gives CASSPSGRYYNEQFF. The full variable domain, completed using reference TRBV5-4 and TRBJ2-1, is ETGVTQSPTHLIKTRGQQVTLRCSSQSGHNTVSWYQQALGQGPQFIFQYYREEENGRGNFPPRFSGLQFPNYSSELNVNALELDDSALYLCASSPSGRYYNEQFFGPGTRLTVL.

V is TRBV11-2 and J is TRBJ2-5; unclear D gene. The germline gives CDR1 SGHAT, CDR2 FQNNGV. CDR3 length equals 15 residues. V shed 1 base and J shed 2 bases, with 11 bases lying between them. Here the CDR3 DNA reads TGTGCCAGCAGCTTAGGAGGTGGCGTTCAAGAGACCCAGTACTTC. Amino acids: CASSLGGGVQETQYF.

V and J are TRBV7-2 and TRBJ2-1, with 11 bases matching TRBD2. Trimming cost V 5 bases and J 8 bases; bases outside gene matches: 8. The CDR3 consists of 15 residues. The V gene's germline CDR1 is SGHTA and CDR2 FQGNSA. The CDR3: CASSVGLAGKDEQFF. The CDR3 DNA is TGTGCCAGCAGCGTTGGACTAGCGGGCAAGGATGAGCAGTTCTTC.

The rearrangement links TRBV2 to TRBJ2-4; TRBD1 matches 9 bases. The V gene's germline CDR1 is SNHLY and CDR2 FYNNEI. V lost 8 bases to trimming and J lost 6 bases; unmatched junction nucleotides: 5. The CDR3 totals 13 residues. The CDR3 loop is CASGGTGINIQYF. The CDR3 DNA is TGTGCCAGCGGGGGGACAGGGATAAACATTCAGTACTTC.

This rearrangement joins TRBV7-2 to TRBJ2-1; 11 nucleotides align to TRBD2. This CDR3 region has 18 residues. CDR1 SGHTA and CDR2 FQGNSA come from the germline V gene. With V trimmed by 2 bases and J by 9 bases, 15 bases remained unmatched. DNA for the CDR3: TGTGCCAGCAGCTTAAGGGTAGCGGGAGGGCCATTGGACAGTGAGCAGTTCTTC. This encodes CASSLRVAGGPLDSEQFF.

The chain couples TRBV11-2 to TRBJ1-2, with a tentative D call TRBD1 (5 bases). This CDR3 contains 13 residues. V was shortened by 8 bases and J by 2 bases, with 12 bases between the two germline ends. CDR1 and CDR2 (germline): SGHAT, FQNNGV. The CDR3 here is CASRGGDNYGYTF. The CDR3 coding sequence is TGTGCCAGCCGGGGGGGGGACAACTATGGCTACACCTTC.

At least ten counts were recorded for this clone. This chain connects TRBV5-3 to TRBJ2-4; 8 bases map to TRBD1. TRBV5-3 is classed as an ORF, of uncertain function. J lost 0 bases, V lost 1 base, and 15 bases had no gene match. The CDR3 is made up of 20 amino acids. The CDR3 bases are TGTGCCAGAAGCTTGAATTCCGGGACAGGAGTAGTACTAGCCAAAAACATTCAGTACTTC. Residues: CARSLNSGTGVVLAKNIQYF.

The chain uses TRBV7-2 and TRBJ1-2, with D possibly TRBD1 on 6 matching bases. CDR1 and CDR2 from the germline V gene are SGHTA and FQGNSA. The CDR3 is 17 residues long. V was trimmed by 4 bases and J by 5 bases, leaving 23 bases between them. The CDR3 is CASSSRTVSPVIYGYTF. CDR3 bases: TGTGCCAGCAGCTCGCGGACAGTTTCGCCCGTGATTTATGGCTACACCTTC.

This clone was detected once. The CDR3 protein is CASSPPSVASGSLVYEQYF. CDR3 DNA: TGTGCCAGCAGTCCGCCTTCGGTGGCTAGCGGGAGTTTGGTATACGAGCAGTACTTC. The chain uses TRBV27 and TRBJ2-7, with TRBD2 matching over 10 bases. The trim removed 5 bases at V and 4 bases at J, leaving 20 bases unmatched. Germline assignment: CDR1 MNHEY and CDR2 SMNVEV (reference sequence). CDR3 size: 19 residues.

This clone was observed a single time. The chain combines TRBV7-2 with TRBJ2-7, with 8 bases that match TRBD2. The CDR3 runs 15 residues. Germline CDR1 reads SGHTA; CDR2 reads FQGNSA. J lost 7 bases, V lost 5 bases, and 13 bases had no gene match. DNA for the CDR3: TGTGCCAGCAGCCCCACGGGGGCGGGAGGCAGGGAGCAGTACTTC. Protein product: CASSPTGAGGREQYF.

This chain links TRBV12-5 with TRBJ2-1, with 13 bases identical to TRBD2. Germline V gene data show CDR1 as LGHNT and CDR2 as FRNRAP. The J segment lost 9 bases and the V segment lost 5 bases, leaving 10 bases of the junction unmatched. The CDR3 runs to 16 residues. This CDR3 is CASGIPLAGGFIEQFF. The CDR3 DNA follows: TGTGCTAGTGGTATCCCACTAGCGGGAGGGTTCATTGAGCAGTTCTTC.

This chain connects TRBV19 to TRBJ1-2; no clear D. Germline CDR1 LNHDA, CDR2 SQIVND (reference sequence). The CDR3 length is 16 residues. Between the trimmed V and J ends, which lost 5 bases and 1 base, there was a span of 17 bases. The CDR3 DNA follows: TGTGCCAGTAGTCCGAATGTGAGGGCCTTTAACTATGGCTACACCTTC. Translating it yields CASSPNVRAFNYGYTF. The whole variable domain, remainder taken from reference TRBV19 and TRBJ1-2, is DGGITQSPKYLFRKEGQNVTLSCEQNLNHDAMYWYRQDPGQGLRLIYYSQIVNDFQKGDIAEGYSVSREKKESFPLTVTSAQKNPTAFYLCASSPNVRAFNYGYTFGSGTRLTVV.

This clone occurred a few times. The rearrangement uses TRBV4-1 and TRBJ1-3; D is undetermined. The ends were cut back, 0 bases at V and 0 bases at J, with 9 bases in the middle. The germline gives CDR1 MGHRA, CDR2 YSYEKL. The CDR3 extends over 16 amino acids. This CDR3 is CASSQEAADSGNTIYF. The CDR3, as DNA: TGCGCCAGCAGCCAAGAGGCCGCAGACTCTGGAAACACCATATATTTT.

The chain carries TRBV7-2 and TRBJ1-4; D unclear. This CDR3 has 15 amino acids. Trimming took 1 base from V and 5 from J, leaving 11 bases between them. The germline V gene encodes CDR1 SGHTA and CDR2 FQGNSA. This CDR3 is CASSLGPVPNEKLFF. Written as DNA, the CDR3 is TGTGCCAGCAGCTTAGGCCCAGTTCCAAATGAAAAACTGTTTTTT.

The chain joins TRBV7-9 to TRBJ2-1; possible D gene TRBD1, 8 bases. This CDR3 contains 16 residues. V was pared by 5 bases and J by 3 bases, with 17 bases between. In germline, CDR1 is SEHNR, CDR2 FQNEAQ (reference sequence). The CDR3 loop reads CASSHWTGRVYNEQFF. CDR3 coding DNA: TGTGCCAGCAGCCATTGGACAGGGAGGGTCTACAATGAGCAGTTCTTC.

The chain is built from TRBV5-1 and TRBJ2-5; possibly TRBD1 for D (5 bases). CDR1 and CDR2 (germline): SGHRS, YFSETQ. This CDR3 is 14 amino acids long. V dropped 0 bases and J dropped 7 bases, with 13 bases sitting between them. The CDR3 DNA sequence: TGCGCCAGCAGCTTGGACAGATCTCAGGGGACCCAGTACTTC. This encodes CASSLDRSQGTQYF.

The DNA of the CDR3 is TGCGCCAGCAGCCAAGTTTCCGTGGGGGAGGGGTATGGCTACACCTTC. Its protein is CASSQVSVGEGYGYTF. This rearrangement joins TRBV4-3 to TRBJ1-2; maybe TRBD1 (5 bases). Trimming took 1 base from V and 5 from J, leaving 17 bases between them. This CDR3 has 16 residues. Germline V gives CDR1 LGHNA, CDR2 YSLEER.